This paragraph reports one T cell receptor (beta chain). The V and J ends lost 5 bases and 0 bases respectively, with 17 bases between them. CDR1 SEHNR and CDR2 FQNEAQ come from the germline V gene (reference sequence). This CDR3 contains 16 residues. This sample was included in a study of blood T cell repertoires in COVID-19. Data came from immunoSEQ multiplex PCR; TCRdb stores just in-frame clones and leaves some out. Of fewer than 300,000 clones in the sample, approximately 89% were seen once. The source material was peripheral blood. The chain uses TRBV7-9 and TRBJ2-7, with a tentative D call TRBD1 (5 bases). The receptor's source is a woman between 25 and 40 years old with COVID-19, enrolled during active disease. The CDR3: CASSPSLTGDSYEQYF. The DNA for the CDR3 is TGTGCCAGCAGCCCCTCCCTAACAGGCGACTCCTACGAGCAGTACTTC.